This T cell receptor (beta chain) was recorded in a study of shared clonotypes between healthy human individuals. On this clone itself: The antigen is undetermined.

The germline V gene has CDR1 SGHRS and CDR2 YFSETQ. Trimming pared 4 bases from V and 3 bases from J, leaving 17 bases between. The CDR3 length is 15 residues. An assay was performed, and its level was deep. Several immunoSEQ plates received, in even portions, the genomic DNA of each subset. PBMC DNA, left unsorted, was sequenced on ten immunoSEQ deep assay plates. Sequenced by immunoSEQ multiplex PCR; TCRdb stores in-frame clones only, minus some. The table includes 450,000 to 500,000 clones, over 65% detected once. Study-wide points: The diversity represented, both genetic and in exposure history, was limited by few donors.

The receptor's source is a woman aged 40 to 50 in good health. Some clones in this sample may be carry-over from other donors' samples. Sequences were obtained from PBMCs. The V and J genes are TRBV5-1 and TRBJ2-7, with D tentatively TRBD1 (6 bases). The CDR3 reads CASSALQGRGYEQYF. The CDR3 DNA reads as TGCGCCAGCAGCGCCCTACAGGGACGAGGCTACGAGCAGTACTTC.